This TCR beta chain appears in the sequencing data of a study of OX40 agonist ivuxolimab in advanced cancers. About the study: Ivuxolimab is a fully human IgG2 antibody that activates OX40 (CD134).

This clone has more than one count but fewer than ten. V was trimmed by 5 bases and J by 2 bases, leaving 7 bases between them. This CDR3 comprises 12 residues. The germline CDR1 and CDR2 sequences are SEHNR and FQNEAQ (reference sequence). The method was immunoSEQ multiplex PCR; TCRdb's version includes in-frame clones alone and lacks a portion of them. The sample has about 60,000 clones; 84% are singletons. This chain uses TRBV7-9 with TRBJ2-7; D gene unclear. The clonotype was recovered from an adult with an advanced solid tumor such as melanoma, head and neck, liver or kidney cancer. The source material was CD4+ or CD8+ T cells sorted from blood, sampled in a trial of the OX40 agonist ivuxolimab. The chain's CDR3 is CASSRPPYEQYF. Written as DNA, the CDR3 is TGTGCCAGCAGCCGGCCCCCCTACGAGCAGTACTTC. The variable domain in full, completed from reference TRBV7-9 and TRBJ2-7, reads DTGVSQNPRHKITKRGQNVTFRCDPISEHNRLYWYRQTLGQGPEFLTYFQNEAQLEKSRLLSDRFSAERPKGSFSTLEIQRTEQGDSAMYLCASSRPPYEQYFGPGTRLTVT.